Listed here are 15 T cell receptor beta chains from one sample, sequenced in a study of tumor-infiltrating lymphocytes in primary liver carcinoma. Constant-region priming of roughly 490 ng total RNA yielded TCR beta cDNA. Nested multiplex PCR, run for three rounds with slightly modified ARM-PCR, yielded TCR beta libraries. Rounds one and two of PCR, each of roughly 10 cycles, were primed with TRBV1-TRBV30 forward primers and a C-beta reverse primer. Each CDR3 protein is one row after TCRdb ran MiXCR on the multiplex PCR reads. In the table there are approximately 100,000 distinct CDR3 sequences, around two thirds of which are singletons. Each 20-30 mg portion of unsorted bulk tissue served as the source for co-extraction of RNA and DNA. The material sequenced was liver tumor tissue from sampling region 2. The subset was: tumor region T2, inferior pole. These receptors all come from a woman in her sixties with primary liver carcinoma and hepatitis B virus infection.

Comments on this clonotype: A single base separates this from a much larger clone, so it may be a read error. The chain recombines TRBV5-6 with TRBJ1-1; D possibly corresponds to TRBD1 (5 bases). The CDR3 covers 16 residues. Germline-derived CDR1 and CDR2 are SGHDT and YYEEEE. The CDR3 bases are TGTGCCAGCAGCTTGGCGCTCGGGGGAGGGAGCACTCAAGCTTTCTTT. Translating it yields CASSLALGGGSTQAFF. Drawing the rest from reference TRBV5-6 and TRBJ1-1, the complete variable domain is DAGVTQSPTHLIKTRGQQVTLRCSPKSGHDTVSWYQQALGQGPQFIFQYYEEEERQRGNFPDRFSGHQFPNYSSELNVNALLLGDSALYLCASSLALGGGSTQAFFGQGTRLTVV.

V is TRBV12-3 or TRBV12-4 and J is TRBJ1-2; TRBD1 matches at 7 bases. Trimming took 4 bases from V and 11 from J; bases not matched to a gene: 19. This CDR3 contains 16 residues. CDR3 region: CASSSGQRARGYDYTF. The CDR3 region has the DNA TGTGCCAGCAGTTCGGGACAGAGGGCCCGAGGGTATGATTACACCTTC.

Comment on this clonotype: Mismatch with germline at one junction end may stem from a read error. The J gene is TRBJ1-2, the V gene TRBV6-5, with TRBD1 matching over 8 bases. The CDR3 sequence is 12 residues long. Per germline, CDR1 MNHEY and CDR2 SVGAGI. CDR3 sequence (DNA): TGTACCAGAAGAGGGTCCCAGGGGGCGGGCACCTTC. Amino acid sequence: CTRRGSQGAGTF.

A note on this clonotype: One base away lies a much larger clone, so this may be a sequencing read error. The V gene is TRBV5-6, the J gene TRBJ2-1; D unresolved. The germline CDR1 and CDR2 sequences are SGHDT and YYEEEE. The length of the CDR3 is 15 residues. CDR3 bases: TGTGTCAGCAGCGATGGCGGCACTCGATACAATGAGCAGTTCTTC. Its translation is CVSSDGGTRYNEQFF.

This clonotype was found once. At one boundary the junction diverges from the germline segment, which might be a read error. This chain links TRBV29-1 with TRBJ2-1; 10 nucleotides match TRBD2. CDR1 and CDR2 from the germline V gene are SQVTM and ANQGSEA. The CDR3 is made up of 14 amino acids. For the CDR3, the DNA is TGTAGCGGGAGGACAGTGCGACCCTACAATGGGCAGTTCTTC. As protein: CSGRTVRPYNGQFF.

The chain uses TRBV4-2 and TRBJ1-2; TRBD1 might be the D (5 bases). The length of the CDR3 is 13 residues. Trimming removed 1 base at V and 6 bases at J, with 9 bases between. Germline values: CDR1 LGHNA, CDR2 YNFKEQ. This chain's CDR3 is CASSQGTCDGYTF. The CDR3 DNA is TGTGCCAGCAGCCAAGGGACATGTGATGGCTACACCTTC.

Details on this clonotype: This may be a read error, as it is one base from a much larger clone. V gene TRBV5-6 combines with J gene TRBJ2-3; TRBD2 is a possible D gene (6 bases). Germline CDR1 and CDR2: SGHDT and YYEEEE. The CDR3 loop spans 16 amino acids. Trimming left V 4 bases short and J 2 bases short, with 17 bases between. The chain's CDR3 is CASSLRLEGYTDTQYF. In nucleotides, the CDR3 is TGTGCCAGCAGCCTGCGACTAGAGGGGTACACAGATACGCAGTATTTT.

This clonotype is medium-sized. This rearrangement joins TRBV28 to TRBJ2-1, with unresolved D. V gave up 3 bases and J gave up 8 bases, with 5 bases separating them. CDR3 length equals 11 residues. Germline V gene lookup returns CDR1 MDHEN and CDR2 SYDVKM. The CDR3 DNA follows: TGTGCCAGCAGTTTGCCCCATGAGCAGTTCTTC. Translated, it gives CASSLPHEQFF.

Comments on this clonotype: One junction end does not reproduce the germline sequence, and a read error may be involved. The rearrangement uses TRBV28 and TRBJ2-1; TRBD1 aligns across 7 bases. Germline CDR1 reads MDHEN; CDR2 reads SYDVKM. The CDR3 is made up of 19 amino acids. The CDR3 loop is CASTQVPGQWHSGAGEQLF. Written as DNA, the CDR3 is TGTGCCAGCACCCAAGTCCCGGGACAGTGGCATTCCGGGGCTGGTGAGCAGCTCTTC.

The J gene is TRBJ2-7, the V gene TRBV6-1; D may be TRBD2 (5 bases). CDR1 and CDR2 from the germline V gene are MNHNS and SASEGT. V gave up 6 bases and J gave up 6 bases, with 18 bases separating them. CDR3 length: 14 residues. The CDR3 DNA follows: TGTGCCAGCAGCGTCCAGGACTCCTACTGCGAGCAGTACTTC. Translation: CASSVQDSYCEQYF.

This clonotype came up a few times. The rearrangement links TRBV28 to TRBJ1-4; D possibly corresponds to TRBD1 (6 bases). Deletions cut 4 bases from V and 7 bases from J, with 22 bases between. Germline V gene data show CDR1 as MDHEN and CDR2 as SYDVKM. The CDR3 has 17 residues. In nucleotides, the CDR3 is TGTGCCAGCAGTTCAGCGGTGGGGGGCAGACAAGGTGAAAAACTGTTTTTT. This encodes CASSSAVGGRQGEKLFF.

By sample share, this clonotype is medium-sized. The rearrangement joins TRBV11-1 to TRBJ2-5, with D perhaps TRBD1 (6 bases). V was cut by 3 bases and J by 5 bases, with 10 bases left in between. In germline, CDR1 is SGHAT, CDR2 FQDESV (reference sequence). The CDR3 extends over 13 amino acids. The DNA of the CDR3 is TGTGCCAGCAGCTTCAGGGGTTTGGAGACCCAGTACTTC. Its translation: CASSFRGLETQYF.

Comments on this clonotype: Given a much more abundant clone one base away, this may be a read error. The rearrangement joins TRBV13 to TRBJ2-7, with D possibly matching TRBD1 (5 bases). Germline CDR1 and CDR2: PRHDT and FYEKMQ (reference sequence). V shed 0 bases and J shed 3 bases, with 9 bases lying between them. The CDR3 sequence is 14 residues long. The CDR3 loop reads CASSLGPGYYEQYF. The CDR3 nucleotides read TGTGCCAGCAGCTTAGGGCCAGGGTACTACGAGCAGTACTTC. Complete variable domain (other parts from reference TRBV13 and TRBJ2-7): AAGVIQSPRHLIKEKRETATLKCYPIPRHDTVYWYQQGPGQDPQFLISFYEKMQSDKGSIPDRFSAQQFSDYHSELNMSSLELGDSALYFCASSLGPGYYEQYFGPGTRLTVT.

About this clonotype: One junction end disagrees with the germline gene, perhaps due to a read error. This rearrangement joins TRBV11-2 to TRBJ2-7; 10 bases agree with TRBD2. This CDR3 has 14 residues. The germline V gene encodes CDR1 SGHAT and CDR2 FQNNGV. The CDR3 region is CASSLSSGSCEQYF. The CDR3 bases are TGTGCCAGTAGCTTGTCTAGCGGGAGTTGCGAGCAGTACTTC.

This clonotype has more than one count but fewer than ten. This chain uses TRBV18 with TRBJ1-5; no reliable D call. Trimming stripped 1 base from V and 0 bases from J, with 10 bases between. CDR1 KGHSH and CDR2 LQKENI come from the germline V gene. The CDR3 is 16 amino acids. In nucleotides, the CDR3 is TGTGCCAGCTCACCACGTCAAGTCAGTAGCAATCAGCCCCAGCATTTT. Translating it yields CASSPRQVSSNQPQHF.